The clone carrying this TCR beta chain was recorded at least ten times. The CDR3 has 12 amino acids. V dropped 4 bases and J dropped 7 bases, with 8 bases sitting between them. Looked up from germline, CDR1 is MNHEY and CDR2 is SMNVEV (reference sequence). The data belong to a study of CD8 T cells in ankylosing spondylitis. MiXCR was run by TCRdb on the 5' RACE reads, yielding one entry per CDR3 protein. The sample carries more than 110,000 distinct CDR3 sequences, roughly 8% recorded once. The TCR originated in a male donor with ankylosing spondylitis. The J gene is TRBJ1-5, the V gene TRBV27, with D unresolved. Material for sequencing was synovial fluid, either unsorted or a sorted T cell fraction (not recorded which). CDR3 DNA: TGTGCCAGCAGTTCAAACGGACAGCCCCAGCATTTT. This encodes CASSSNGQPQHF.